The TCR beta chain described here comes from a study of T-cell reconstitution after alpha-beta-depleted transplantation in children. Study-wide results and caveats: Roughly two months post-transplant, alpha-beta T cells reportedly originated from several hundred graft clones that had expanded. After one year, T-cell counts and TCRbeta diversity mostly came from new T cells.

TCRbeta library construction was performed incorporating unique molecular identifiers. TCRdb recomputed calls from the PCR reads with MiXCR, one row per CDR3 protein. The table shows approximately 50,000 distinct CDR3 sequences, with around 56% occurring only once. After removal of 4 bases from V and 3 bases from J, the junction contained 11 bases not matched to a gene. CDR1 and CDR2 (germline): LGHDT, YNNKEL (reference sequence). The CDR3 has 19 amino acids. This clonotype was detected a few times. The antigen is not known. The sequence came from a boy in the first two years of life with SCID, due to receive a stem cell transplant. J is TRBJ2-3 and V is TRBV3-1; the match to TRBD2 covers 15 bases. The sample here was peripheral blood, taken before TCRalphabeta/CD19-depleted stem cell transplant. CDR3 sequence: CASSRRTSGGAERTDTQYF. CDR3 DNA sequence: TGTGCCAGCAGCCGGAGGACTAGCGGGGGGGCTGAGAGGACAGATACGCAGTATTTT.